A selection of T cell receptor beta chains follows, all from one sample in a study of CXCR3-negative and CXCR3-positive naive CD8 T cells. Using the 5' RACE reads, TCRdb records one entry per CDR3 protein without DNA. This sample's table reports 150,000 to 180,000 distinct CDR3 sequences. What was sequenced was naive CXCR3+ CD8+ T cells from blood. The origin of the receptors is a human donor in good health. Some clones in this sample may be carry-over from other donors' samples. Both conserved end residues are part of each CDR3. Each record gives: V gene, J gene, CDR3 protein.

>TRBV7-9|TRBJ2-7
CASSPTENHYEQYF
>TRBV19|TRBJ2-7
CASSRTGREQYF
>TRBV6-5|TRBJ2-7
CASSPPGTGGQYEQYF
>TRBV7-2|TRBJ1-4
CASSLEGVFNEKLFF
>TRBV4-3|TRBJ1-1
CASSQDAGSEYTEAFF
>TRBV28|TRBJ1-6
CASSLTSTSYNSPLHF
>TRBV5-1|TRBJ2-2
CASSVTGGAGTGELFF
>TRBV6-1|TRBJ1-1
CASSEADENTEAFF
>TRBV24-1|TRBJ2-7
CATSDSGQDSYEQYF
>TRBV5-1|TRBJ1-1
CASSLGQGRTNTEAFF
>TRBV20-1|TRBJ2-1
CSAEQPQSNSYNEQFF
>TRBV10-3|TRBJ2-2
CAISPDSPRAGELFF
>TRBV6-1|TRBJ2-7
CASTGDMDDYEQYF
>TRBV20-1|TRBJ1-1
CSASPRQGGYTEAFF
>TRBV9|TRBJ2-1
CASSERGRALYNEQFF
>TRBV20-1|TRBJ1-3
CSARDSSGNTIYF
>TRBV29-1|TRBJ2-1
CSVELDRVFYEQFF
>TRBV29-1|TRBJ1-4
CSPRGGRATNEKLFF
>TRBV29-1|TRBJ2-2
CSVLTGGGTGELFF
>TRBV28|TRBJ2-1
CASSLRVLGLASAQNEQFF
>TRBV4-1|TRBJ1-1
CASSQEGPSSTEAFF
>TRBV9|TRBJ2-5
CASSVPKAGGGQETQYF
>TRBV7-9|TRBJ2-7
CASRGRDYYEQYF
>TRBV10-3|TRBJ2-2
CAISESDGDLTGELFF
>TRBV12-5|TRBJ1-2
CASGLTDEVAFYGYTF
>TRBV29-1|TRBJ1-2
CSVETPGHYGYTF